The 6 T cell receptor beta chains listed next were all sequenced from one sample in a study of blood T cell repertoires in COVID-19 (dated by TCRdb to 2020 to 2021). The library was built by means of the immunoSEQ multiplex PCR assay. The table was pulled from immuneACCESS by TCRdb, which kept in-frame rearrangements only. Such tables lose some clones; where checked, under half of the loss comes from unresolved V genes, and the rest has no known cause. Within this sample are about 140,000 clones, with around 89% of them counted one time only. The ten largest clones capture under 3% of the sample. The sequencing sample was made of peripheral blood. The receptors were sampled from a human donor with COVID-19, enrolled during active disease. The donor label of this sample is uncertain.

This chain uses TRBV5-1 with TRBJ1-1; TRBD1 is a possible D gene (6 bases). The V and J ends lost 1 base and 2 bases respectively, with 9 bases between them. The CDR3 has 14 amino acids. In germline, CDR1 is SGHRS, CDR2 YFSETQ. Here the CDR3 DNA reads TGCGCCAGCAGCTTGTCACAGGGTAACACTGAAGCTTTCTTT. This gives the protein CASSLSQGNTEAFF.

CDR3 region: CASSLAGWGQGESRNMPLHF. In DNA, the CDR3 is TGCGCCAGCAGCTTGGCCGGCTGGGGACAGGGGGAAAGTAGGAATATGCCCCTCCACTTT. The chain joins TRBV5-1 to TRBJ1-6; 11 positions agree with TRBD1. The junction had 21 bases not matched to a gene; V was cut back by 0 bases and J by 13 bases. The CDR3 loop spans 20 amino acids. Germline V CDR1 and CDR2: SGHRS, YFSETQ.

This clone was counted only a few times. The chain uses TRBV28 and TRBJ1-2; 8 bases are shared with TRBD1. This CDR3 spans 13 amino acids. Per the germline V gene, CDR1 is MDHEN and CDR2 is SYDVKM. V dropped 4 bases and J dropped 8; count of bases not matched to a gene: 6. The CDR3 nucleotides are TGTGCCAGCAGTTCTCGGACAGGGCGAGGCTACACCTTC. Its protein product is CASSSRTGRGYTF.

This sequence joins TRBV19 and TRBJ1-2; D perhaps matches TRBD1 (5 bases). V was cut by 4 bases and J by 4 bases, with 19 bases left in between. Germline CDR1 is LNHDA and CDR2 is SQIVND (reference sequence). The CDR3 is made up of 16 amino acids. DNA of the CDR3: TGTGCCAGTAGTACCTCCCATCAGGGCGGGACCTATGGCTACACCTTC. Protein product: CASSTSHQGGTYGYTF.

The CDR3 DNA reads TGTGCCAGCAGTCTTACTACAGGGGAAGAGACCCAGTACTTC. The encoded protein is CASSLTTGEETQYF. This chain links TRBV27 with TRBJ2-5; 7 nucleotides align to TRBD1. The CDR3 consists of 14 residues. The V and J ends lost 5 bases and 3 bases, in that order; junction bases with no gene match: 6. Germline CDR1 is MNHEY and CDR2 is SMNVEV (reference sequence).

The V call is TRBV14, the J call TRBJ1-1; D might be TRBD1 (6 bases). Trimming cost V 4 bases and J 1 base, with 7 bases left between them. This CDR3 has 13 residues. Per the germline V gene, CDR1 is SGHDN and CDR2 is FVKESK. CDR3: CASSRQENTEAFF. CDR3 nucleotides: TGTGCCAGCAGCCGACAGGAGAACACTGAAGCTTTCTTT.